This T cell receptor beta chain was obtained from a study of CD8 T cells in ankylosing spondylitis. On this clonotype: Antigen specificity is unknown.

MiXCR, run by TCRdb on the 5' RACE reads, gives a single entry per CDR3 protein. The sample has about 340,000 distinct CDR3 sequences, 7.5% to 9% seen once; the top ten hold approximately 14%. Study outcomes and limitations: A TCR beta motif of fewer than 10 highly homologous variants seemed to mark ankylosing spondylitis blood.

Trimming took 4 bases from V and 9 from J, leaving 14 bases between them. Germline CDR1 is SGHRS and CDR2 is YFSETQ. This CDR3 comprises 14 residues. Material for sequencing was blood, either unsorted or a sorted T cell fraction (not recorded which). This receptor was obtained from a male donor with ankylosing spondylitis. The rearrangement links TRBV5-1 to TRBJ1-6, with a weak D call TRBD1 (5 bases). This CDR3 reads CASSGGLGGSPLHF. CDR3 nucleotide sequence: TGCGCCAGCAGCGGGGGTTTGGGCGGTTCACCCCTCCACTTT.